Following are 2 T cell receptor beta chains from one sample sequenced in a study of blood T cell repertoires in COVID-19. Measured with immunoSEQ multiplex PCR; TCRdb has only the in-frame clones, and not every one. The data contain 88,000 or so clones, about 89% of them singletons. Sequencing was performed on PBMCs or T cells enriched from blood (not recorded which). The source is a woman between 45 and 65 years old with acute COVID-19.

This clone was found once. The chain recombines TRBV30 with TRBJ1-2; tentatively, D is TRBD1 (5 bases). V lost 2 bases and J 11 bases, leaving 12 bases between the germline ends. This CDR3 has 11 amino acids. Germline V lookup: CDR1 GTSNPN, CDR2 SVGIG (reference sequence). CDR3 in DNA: TGTGCCTGGAGTTACGGACAAAAATACACCTTC. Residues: CAWSYGQKYTF.

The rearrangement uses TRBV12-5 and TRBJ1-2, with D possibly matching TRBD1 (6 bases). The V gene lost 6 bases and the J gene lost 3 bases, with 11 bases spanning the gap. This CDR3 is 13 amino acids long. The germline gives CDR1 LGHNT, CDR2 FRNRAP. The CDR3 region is CASGLGGHYGYTF. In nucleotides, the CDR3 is TGTGCTAGTGGCCTAGGGGGACACTATGGCTACACCTTC.